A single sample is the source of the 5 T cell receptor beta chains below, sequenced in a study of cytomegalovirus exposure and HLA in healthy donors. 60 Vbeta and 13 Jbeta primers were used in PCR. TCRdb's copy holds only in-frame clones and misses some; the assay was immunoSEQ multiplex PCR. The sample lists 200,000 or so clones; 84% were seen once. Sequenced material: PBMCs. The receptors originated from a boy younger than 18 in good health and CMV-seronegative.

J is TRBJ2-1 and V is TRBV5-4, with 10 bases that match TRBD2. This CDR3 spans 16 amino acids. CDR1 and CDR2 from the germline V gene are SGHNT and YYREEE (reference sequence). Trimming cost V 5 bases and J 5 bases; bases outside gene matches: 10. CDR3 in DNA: TGTGCCAGCAGATCCTGGAAGCTAGCGGGAGACAATGAGCAGTTCTTC. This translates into CASRSWKLAGDNEQFF.

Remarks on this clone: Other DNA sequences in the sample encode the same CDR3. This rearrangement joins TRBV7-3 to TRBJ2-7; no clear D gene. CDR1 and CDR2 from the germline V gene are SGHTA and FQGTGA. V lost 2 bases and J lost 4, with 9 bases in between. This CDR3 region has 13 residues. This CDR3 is CASSLYPGYEQYF. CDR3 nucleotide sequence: TGTGCCAGCAGCTTATATCCCGGTTACGAGCAGTACTTC.

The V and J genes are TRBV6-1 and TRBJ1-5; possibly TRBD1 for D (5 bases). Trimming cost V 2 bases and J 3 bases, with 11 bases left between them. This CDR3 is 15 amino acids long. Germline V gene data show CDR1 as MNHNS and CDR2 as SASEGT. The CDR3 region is CASSELDRNNQPQHF. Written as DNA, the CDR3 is TGTGCCAGCAGTGAATTAGACAGAAACAATCAGCCCCAGCATTTT.

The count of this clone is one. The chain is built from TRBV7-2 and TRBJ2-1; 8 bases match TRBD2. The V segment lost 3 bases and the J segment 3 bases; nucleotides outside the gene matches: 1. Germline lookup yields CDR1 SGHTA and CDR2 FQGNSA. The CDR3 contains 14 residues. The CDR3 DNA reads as TGTGCCAGCAGCTTGAGCGGGGGCTACAATGAGCAGTTCTTC. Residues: CASSLSGGYNEQFF.

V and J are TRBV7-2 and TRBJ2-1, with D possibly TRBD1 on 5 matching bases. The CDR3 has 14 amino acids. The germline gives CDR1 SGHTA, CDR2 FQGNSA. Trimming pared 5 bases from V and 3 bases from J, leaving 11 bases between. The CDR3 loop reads CASSPGALYNEQFF. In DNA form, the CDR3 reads TGTGCCAGCAGCCCTGGGGCCCTCTACAATGAGCAGTTCTTC.